A selection of T cell receptor beta chains follows, all from one sample in a study of cytomegalovirus exposure and HLA in healthy donors. TCRdb's copy holds only in-frame clones and misses some; the assay was immunoSEQ multiplex PCR. The repertoire includes roughly 130,000 clones, nearly 90% of them detected once, and roughly 9.3% sits in the top ten. The sequenced sample was PBMCs. The receptors were gathered from a woman aged 18-35 years in good health and CMV-seropositive. CDR3s include the opening cysteine and the closing phenylalanine or tryptophan. Each record gives: J gene, V gene, CDR3 protein.

j_call: TRBJ1-2
v_call: TRBV4-3
cdr3_aa: CASSQNRGQGYGYTF

j_call: TRBJ1-1
v_call: TRBV29-1
cdr3_aa: CSALGGLHKNTEAFF

j_call: TRBJ1-2
v_call: TRBV4-1
cdr3_aa: CASSPEGRGYTF

j_call: TRBJ2-2
v_call: TRBV19
cdr3_aa: CASSARATGGRHYNTGELFF

j_call: TRBJ1-3
v_call: TRBV11-2
cdr3_aa: CASSLESSGNTIYF

j_call: TRBJ2-7
v_call: TRBV7-2
cdr3_aa: CASSLDRTGHEQYF

j_call: TRBJ1-4
v_call: TRBV28
cdr3_aa: CASSFSDKNEKLFF

j_call: TRBJ2-7
v_call: TRBV6-6
cdr3_aa: CASRDRPGRQYF

j_call: TRBJ2-4
v_call: TRBV5-6
cdr3_aa: CASSLGQIAKNIQYF

j_call: TRBJ1-3
v_call: TRBV18
cdr3_aa: CASSPAGSGNTIYF

j_call: TRBJ1-2
v_call: TRBV6-5
cdr3_aa: CASTQGGGNYGYTF

j_call: TRBJ1-2
v_call: TRBV4-2
cdr3_aa: CASSRTSYSLWPGFTF

j_call: TRBJ2-7
v_call: TRBV7-2
cdr3_aa: CASSLGQPTGTQYF

j_call: TRBJ2-2
v_call: TRBV4-2
cdr3_aa: CASSQVRSRANTGELFF

j_call: TRBJ1-5
v_call: TRBV4-1
cdr3_aa: CASSQDPPGGSNQPQHF

j_call: TRBJ2-3
v_call: TRBV28
cdr3_aa: CASSLAGATDTQYF

j_call: TRBJ1-4
v_call: TRBV5-1
cdr3_aa: CASSPEGTATNEKLFF

j_call: TRBJ1-2
v_call: TRBV15
cdr3_aa: CATSNMRAAPYTF

j_call: TRBJ1-2
v_call: TRBV5-3
cdr3_aa: CARSLTMRANYGYTF

j_call: TRBJ1-2
v_call: TRBV18
cdr3_aa: CASSPPLTTETINYGYTF

j_call: TRBJ2-1
v_call: TRBV7-2
cdr3_aa: CASSLEAPGEQFF

j_call: TRBJ2-4
v_call: TRBV6-6
cdr3_aa: CASSMTGGTNIQYF

j_call: TRBJ1-1
v_call: TRBV27
cdr3_aa: CASSTLLNTEAFF

j_call: TRBJ2-1
v_call: TRBV4-3
cdr3_aa: CASSQYSGGGQFF